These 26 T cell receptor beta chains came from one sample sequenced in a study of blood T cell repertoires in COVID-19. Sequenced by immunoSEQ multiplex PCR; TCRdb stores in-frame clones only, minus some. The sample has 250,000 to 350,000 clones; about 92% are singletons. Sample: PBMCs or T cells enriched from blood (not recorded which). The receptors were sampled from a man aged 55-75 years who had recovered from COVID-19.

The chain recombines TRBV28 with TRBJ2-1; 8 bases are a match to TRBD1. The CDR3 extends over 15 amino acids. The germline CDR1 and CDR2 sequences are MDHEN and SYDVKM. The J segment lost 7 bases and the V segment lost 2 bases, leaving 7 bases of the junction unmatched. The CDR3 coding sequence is TGTGCCAGCAGTTTAGCACAGGGGGGTCGGAATGAGCAGTTCTTC. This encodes CASSLAQGGRNEQFF.

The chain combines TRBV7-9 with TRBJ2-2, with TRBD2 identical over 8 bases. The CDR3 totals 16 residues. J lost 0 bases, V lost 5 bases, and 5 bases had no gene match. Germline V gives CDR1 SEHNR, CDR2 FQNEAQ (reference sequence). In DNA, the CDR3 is TGTGCCAGCAGCGCTACTAGCGGCACGAACACCGGGGAGCTGTTTTTT. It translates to CASSATSGTNTGELFF. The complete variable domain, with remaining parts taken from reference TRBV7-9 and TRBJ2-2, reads DTGVSQNPRHKITKRGQNVTFRCDPISEHNRLYWYRQTLGQGPEFLTYFQNEAQLEKSRLLSDRFSAERPKGSFSTLEIQRTEQGDSAMYLCASSATSGTNTGELFFGEGSRLTVL.

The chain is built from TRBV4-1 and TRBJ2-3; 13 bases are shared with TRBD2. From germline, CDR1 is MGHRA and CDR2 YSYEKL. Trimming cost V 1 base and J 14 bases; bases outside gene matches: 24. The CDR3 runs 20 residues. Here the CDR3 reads CASSQVLTGTSGTHTPPSYF. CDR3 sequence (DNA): TGCGCCAGCAGCCAAGTCCTCACTGGGACTAGCGGGACGCATACCCCACCGTCGTATTTT.

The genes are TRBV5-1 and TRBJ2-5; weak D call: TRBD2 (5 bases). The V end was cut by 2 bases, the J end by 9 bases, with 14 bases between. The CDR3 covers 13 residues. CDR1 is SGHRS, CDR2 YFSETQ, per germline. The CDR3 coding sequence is TGCGCCAGCAGCTTAGACGTGTTGGAGGCCCAGTACTTC. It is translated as CASSLDVLEAQYF.

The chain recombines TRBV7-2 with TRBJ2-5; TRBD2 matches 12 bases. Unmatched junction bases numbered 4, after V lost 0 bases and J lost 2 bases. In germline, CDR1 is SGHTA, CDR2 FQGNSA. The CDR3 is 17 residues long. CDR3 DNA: TGTGCCAGCAGCTTAGCCGGGACTAGCGGGTTTCAAGAGACCCAGTACTTC. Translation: CASSLAGTSGFQETQYF. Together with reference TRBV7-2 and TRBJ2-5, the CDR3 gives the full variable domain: GAGVSQSPSNKVTEKGKDVELRCDPISGHTALYWYRQSLGQGLEFLIYFQGNSAPDKSGLPSDRFSAERTGGSVSTLTIQRTQQEDSAVYLCASSLAGTSGFQETQYFGPGTRLLVL.

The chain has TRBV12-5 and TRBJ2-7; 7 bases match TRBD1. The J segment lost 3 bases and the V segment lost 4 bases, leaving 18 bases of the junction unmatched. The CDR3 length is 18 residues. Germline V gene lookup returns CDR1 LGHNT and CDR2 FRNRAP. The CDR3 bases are TGTGCTAGTGGTTCCTCGATGGGCCGACTGGGACAGTACTACGAGCAGTACTTC. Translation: CASGSSMGRLGQYYEQYF.

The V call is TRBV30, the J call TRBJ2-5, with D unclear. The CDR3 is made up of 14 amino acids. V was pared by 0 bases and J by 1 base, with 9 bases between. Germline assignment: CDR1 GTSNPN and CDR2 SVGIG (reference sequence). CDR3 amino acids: CAWSVYTFQETQYF. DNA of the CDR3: TGTGCCTGGAGTGTTTACACCTTCCAAGAGACCCAGTACTTC. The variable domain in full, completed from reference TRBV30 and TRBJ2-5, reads SQTIHQWPATLVQPVGSPLSLECTVEGTSNPNLYWYRQAAGRGLQLLFYSVGIGQISSEVPQNLSASRPQDRQFILSSKKLLLSDSGFYLCAWSVYTFQETQYFGPGTRLLVL.

Here the CDR3 DNA reads TGCAGTGTTTCCGACAGGGAGACCCAGTACTTC. Encoded protein: CSVSDRETQYF. The V gene is TRBV20-1, the J gene TRBJ2-5; D may be TRBD1 (6 bases). The CDR3 spans 11 residues. V was trimmed by 7 bases and J by 5 bases, leaving 11 bases between them. Germline assignment: CDR1 DFQATT and CDR2 SNEGSKA (reference sequence).

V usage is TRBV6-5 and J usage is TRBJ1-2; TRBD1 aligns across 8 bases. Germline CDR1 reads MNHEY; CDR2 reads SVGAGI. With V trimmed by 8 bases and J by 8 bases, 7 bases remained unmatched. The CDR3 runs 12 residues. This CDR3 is CASSRDRTGYTF. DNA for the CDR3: TGTGCCAGCTCGAGGGACAGGACAGGCTACACCTTC.

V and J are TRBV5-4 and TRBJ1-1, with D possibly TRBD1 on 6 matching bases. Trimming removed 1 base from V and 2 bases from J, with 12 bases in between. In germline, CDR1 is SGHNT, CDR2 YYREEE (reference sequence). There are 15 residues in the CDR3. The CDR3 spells CASSLRQGPNTEAFF. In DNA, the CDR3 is TGTGCCAGCAGCTTGCGGCAGGGGCCTAACACTGAAGCTTTCTTT.

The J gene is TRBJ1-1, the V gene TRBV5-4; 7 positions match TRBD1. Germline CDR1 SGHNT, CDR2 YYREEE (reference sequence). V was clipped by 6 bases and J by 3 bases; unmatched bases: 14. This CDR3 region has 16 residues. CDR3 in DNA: TGTGCCAGCACCCAGGGGGGCAGGGGGTTAGACACTGAAGCTTTCTTT. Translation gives CASTQGGRGLDTEAFF. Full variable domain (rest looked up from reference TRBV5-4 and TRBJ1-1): ETGVTQSPTHLIKTRGQQVTLRCSSQSGHNTVSWYQQALGQGPQFIFQYYREEENGRGNFPPRFSGLQFPNYSSELNVNALELDDSALYLCASTQGGRGLDTEAFFGQGTRLTVV.

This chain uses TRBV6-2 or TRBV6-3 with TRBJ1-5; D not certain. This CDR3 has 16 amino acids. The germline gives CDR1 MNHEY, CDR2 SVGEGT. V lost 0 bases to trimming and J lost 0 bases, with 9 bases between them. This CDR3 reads CASSYSSALSNQPQHF. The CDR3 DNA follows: TGTGCCAGCAGTTACTCGAGTGCTCTTAGCAATCAGCCCCAGCATTTT.

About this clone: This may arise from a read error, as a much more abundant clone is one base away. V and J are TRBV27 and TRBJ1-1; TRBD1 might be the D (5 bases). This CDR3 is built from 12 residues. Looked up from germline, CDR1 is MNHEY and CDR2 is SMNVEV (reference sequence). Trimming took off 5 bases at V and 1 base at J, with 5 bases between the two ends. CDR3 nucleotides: TGTGCCAGCAGTACAGGGAACACTGAAGCTTTCTTT. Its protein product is CASSTGNTEAFF.

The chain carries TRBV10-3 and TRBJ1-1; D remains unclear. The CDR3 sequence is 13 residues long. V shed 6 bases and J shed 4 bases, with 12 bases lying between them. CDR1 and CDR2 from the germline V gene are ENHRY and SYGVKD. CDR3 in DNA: TGTGCCATCAGCCCCCGACAATCCACTGAAGCTTTCTTT. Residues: CAISPRQSTEAFF.

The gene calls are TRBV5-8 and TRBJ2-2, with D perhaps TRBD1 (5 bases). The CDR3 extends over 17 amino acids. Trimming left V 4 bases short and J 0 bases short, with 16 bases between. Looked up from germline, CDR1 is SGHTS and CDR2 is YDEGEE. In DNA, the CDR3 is TGTGCCAGCAGCCAACTACAGGACCCTGCGAACACCGGGGAGCTGTTTTTT. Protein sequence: CASSQLQDPANTGELFF.

The CDR3 reads CASSILGVSQPQHF. The CDR3 DNA reads as TGTGCCAGTAGTATCCTCGGGGTTTCTCAGCCCCAGCATTTT. The chain joins TRBV19 to TRBJ1-5; D is unresolved. With 3 bases removed from V and 6 bases from J, the gap between germline ends came to 12 bases. CDR1 LNHDA and CDR2 SQIVND come from the germline V gene (reference sequence). The CDR3 is made up of 14 amino acids.

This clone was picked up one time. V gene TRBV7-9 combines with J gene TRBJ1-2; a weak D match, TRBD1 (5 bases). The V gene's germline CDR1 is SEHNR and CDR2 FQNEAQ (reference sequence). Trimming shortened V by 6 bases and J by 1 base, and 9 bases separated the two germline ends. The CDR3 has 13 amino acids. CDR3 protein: CASRTDSNYGYTF. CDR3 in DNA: TGTGCCAGCAGGACAGACAGTAACTATGGCTACACCTTC.

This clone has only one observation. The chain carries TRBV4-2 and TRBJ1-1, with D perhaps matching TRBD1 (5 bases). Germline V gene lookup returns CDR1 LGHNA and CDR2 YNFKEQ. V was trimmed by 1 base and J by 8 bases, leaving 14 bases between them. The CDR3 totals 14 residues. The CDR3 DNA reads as TGTGCCAGCAGCCAAGTGGAGGGGTCAAAAGAAGCTTTCTTT. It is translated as CASSQVEGSKEAFF.

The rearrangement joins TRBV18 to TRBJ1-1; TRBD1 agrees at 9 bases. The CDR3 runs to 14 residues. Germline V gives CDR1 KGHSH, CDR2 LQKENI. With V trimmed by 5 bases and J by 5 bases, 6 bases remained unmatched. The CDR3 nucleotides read TGTGCCAGCTCAGAGGGACAGGGCGGGACTGAAGCTTTCTTT. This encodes CASSEGQGGTEAFF.

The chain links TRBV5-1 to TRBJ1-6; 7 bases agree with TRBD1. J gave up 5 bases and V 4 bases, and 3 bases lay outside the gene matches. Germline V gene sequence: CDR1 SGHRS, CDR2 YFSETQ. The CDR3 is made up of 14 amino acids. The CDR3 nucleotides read TGCGCCAGCAGCACCGGGACAGATAATTCACCCCTCCACTTT. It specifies CASSTGTDNSPLHF.

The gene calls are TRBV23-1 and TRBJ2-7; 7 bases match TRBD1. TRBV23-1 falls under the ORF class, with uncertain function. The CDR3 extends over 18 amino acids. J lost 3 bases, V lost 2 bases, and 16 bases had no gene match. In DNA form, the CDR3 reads TGCGCCAGCAGTCAAGACAGGGTTGGGACCAGACCGGACTACGAGCAGTACTTC. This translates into CASSQDRVGTRPDYEQYF.

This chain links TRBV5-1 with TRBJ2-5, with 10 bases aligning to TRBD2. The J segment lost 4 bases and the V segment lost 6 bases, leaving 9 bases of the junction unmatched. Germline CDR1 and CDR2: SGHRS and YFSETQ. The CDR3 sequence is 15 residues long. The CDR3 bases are TGCGCCAGCAAAAAAGCGGGAGGGCCTGGAGAGACCCAGTACTTC. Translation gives CASKKAGGPGETQYF. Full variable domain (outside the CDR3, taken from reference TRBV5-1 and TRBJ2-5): KAGVTQTPRYLIKTRGQQVTLSCSPISGHRSVSWYQQTPGQGLQFLFEYFSETQRNKGNFPGRFSGRQFSNSRSEMNVSTLELGDSALYLCASKKAGGPGETQYFGPGTRLLVL.

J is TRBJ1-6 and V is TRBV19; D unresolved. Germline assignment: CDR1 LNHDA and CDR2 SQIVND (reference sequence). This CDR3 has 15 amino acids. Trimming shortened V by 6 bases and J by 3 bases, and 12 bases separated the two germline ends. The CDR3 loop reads CASRKERVYNSPLHF. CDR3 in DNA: TGTGCCAGTAGGAAGGAGAGGGTCTATAATTCACCCCTCCACTTT. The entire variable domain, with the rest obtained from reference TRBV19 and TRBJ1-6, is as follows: DGGITQSPKYLFRKEGQNVTLSCEQNLNHDAMYWYRQDPGQGLRLIYYSQIVNDFQKGDIAEGYSVSREKKESFPLTVTSAQKNPTAFYLCASRKERVYNSPLHFGNGTRLTVT.

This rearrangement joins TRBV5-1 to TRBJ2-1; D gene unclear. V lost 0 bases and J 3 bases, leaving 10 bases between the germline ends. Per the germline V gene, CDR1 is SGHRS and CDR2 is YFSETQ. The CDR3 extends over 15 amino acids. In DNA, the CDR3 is TGCGCCAGCAGCTTGGCCGAGCGTTACTACAATGAGCAGTTCTTC. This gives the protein CASSLAERYYNEQFF.

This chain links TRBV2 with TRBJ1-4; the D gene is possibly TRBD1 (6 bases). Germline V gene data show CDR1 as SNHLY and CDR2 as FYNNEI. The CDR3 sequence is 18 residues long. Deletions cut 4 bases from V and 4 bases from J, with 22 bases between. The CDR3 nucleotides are TGTGCCAGCAGTGTCAACGCCGGGACAACAAAGGGTAATGAAAAACTGTTTTTT. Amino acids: CASSVNAGTTKGNEKLFF.

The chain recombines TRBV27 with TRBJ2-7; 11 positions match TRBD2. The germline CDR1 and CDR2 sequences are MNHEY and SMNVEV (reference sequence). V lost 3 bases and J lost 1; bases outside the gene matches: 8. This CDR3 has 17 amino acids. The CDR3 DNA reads TGTGCCAGCAGTTTGAGTGGCGGGACTAGCGGTTCCTACGAGCAGTACTTC. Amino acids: CASSLSGGTSGSYEQYF.